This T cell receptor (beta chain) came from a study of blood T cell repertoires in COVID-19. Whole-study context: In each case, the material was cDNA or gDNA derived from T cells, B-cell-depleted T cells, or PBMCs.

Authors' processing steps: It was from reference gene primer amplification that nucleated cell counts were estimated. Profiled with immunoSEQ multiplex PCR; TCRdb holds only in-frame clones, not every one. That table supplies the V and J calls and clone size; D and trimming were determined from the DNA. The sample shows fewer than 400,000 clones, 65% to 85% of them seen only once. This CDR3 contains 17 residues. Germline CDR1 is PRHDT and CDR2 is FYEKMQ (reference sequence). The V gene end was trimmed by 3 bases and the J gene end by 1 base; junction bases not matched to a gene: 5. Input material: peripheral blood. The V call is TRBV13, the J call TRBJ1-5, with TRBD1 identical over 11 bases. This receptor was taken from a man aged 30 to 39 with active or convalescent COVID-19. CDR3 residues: CASSLTGTGGSNQPQHF. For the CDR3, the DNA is TGTGCCAGCAGCTTGACCGGGACAGGGGGAAGCAATCAGCCCCAGCATTTT. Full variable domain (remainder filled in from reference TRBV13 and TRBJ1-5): AAGVIQSPRHLIKEKRETATLKCYPIPRHDTVYWYQQGPGQDPQFLISFYEKMQSDKGSIPDRFSAQQFSDYHSELNMSSLELGDSALYFCASSLTGTGGSNQPQHFGDGTRLSIL.